This T cell receptor (beta chain) was identified during a study of blood T cell repertoires in COVID-19. Enrolled through a virtual design, the participants were between roughly 18 and 100 years of age and came from 24 US areas. Cohorts were based on clinical histories the participants reported. Original data processing: It was from reference gene primer amplification that nucleated cell counts were estimated. Sequencing used immunoSEQ multiplex PCR; TCRdb keeps in-frame clones, though not all of them. For V, J and clone size, that table is used; D and trimming come from the DNA. Among about 300,000 clones listed, over 75% were seen once. The V gene's germline CDR1 is SNHLY and CDR2 FYNNEI. V dropped 5 bases and J dropped 0; count of bases not matched to a gene: 7. The CDR3 is made up of 15 amino acids.

The sample comprised PBMCs or T cells enriched from blood (not recorded which). V and J are TRBV2 and TRBJ2-7; 7 nucleotides agree with TRBD1. This TCR was sampled from a man aged 30 to 45 who had recovered from COVID-19. CDR3 coding DNA: TGTGCCAGCAGTTATTCCGGGACAGCCTCCTACGAGCAGTACTTC. This sequence encodes CASSYSGTASYEQYF.